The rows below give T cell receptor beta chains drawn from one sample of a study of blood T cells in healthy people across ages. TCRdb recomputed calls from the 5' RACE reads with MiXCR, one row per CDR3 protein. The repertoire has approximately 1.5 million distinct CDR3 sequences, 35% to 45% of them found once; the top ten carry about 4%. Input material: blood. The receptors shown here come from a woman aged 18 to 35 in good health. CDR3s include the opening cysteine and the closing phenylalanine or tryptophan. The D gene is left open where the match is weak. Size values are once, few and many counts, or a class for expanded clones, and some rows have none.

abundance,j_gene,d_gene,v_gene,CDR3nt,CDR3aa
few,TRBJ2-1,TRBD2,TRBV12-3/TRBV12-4,TGTGCCAGCAGTCAGCGGGAGCTCTACAATGAGCAGTTCTTC,CASSQRELYNEQFF
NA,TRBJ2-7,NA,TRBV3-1,TGTGCCAGCAGTTACCAGGGGTGGTACTTC,CASSYQGWYF
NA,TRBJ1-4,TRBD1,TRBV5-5,TGTGCCAGCAGCCCGGCAGTCGGGACAGGGACATTGAAACTGTTTTTT,CASSPAVGTGTLKLFF
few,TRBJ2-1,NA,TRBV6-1,TGTGCCAGCAGGAGGGGTACAGGGAGGAAACCTTACAATGAGCAGTTCTTC,CASRRGTGRKPYNEQFF
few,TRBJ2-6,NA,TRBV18,TGTGCCAGCTCACCAGACGGACAGGGGGCCAACGTCCTGACTTTC,CASSPDGQGANVLTF
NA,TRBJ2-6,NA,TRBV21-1,TGTGCCAGCAGGCTTAGTTCTGGGGCCAACGTCCTGACTTTT,CASRLSSGANVLTF
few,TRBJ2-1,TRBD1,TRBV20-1,TGCAGTGCTAAATGGACAGGGGGCGAGAATGAGCAGTTCTTC,CSAKWTGGENEQFF
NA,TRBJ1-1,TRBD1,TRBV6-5,TGTGCCAGCAACCTCCTCGGGACAGTGGTTGGCACTGAAGCTTTCTTT,CASNLLGTVVGTEAFF
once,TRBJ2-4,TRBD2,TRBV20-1,TGCAGTGCTAGCCCTTTGACTAGCGGGGCGCACCTAAACATTCAGTACTTC,CSASPLTSGAHLNIQYF
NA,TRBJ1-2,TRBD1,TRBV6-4,TGTGCCAGCAGTCCTAACAGGGGCGTGGGCTACACCTTC,CASSPNRGVGYTF
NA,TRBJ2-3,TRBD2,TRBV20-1,TGCAGTGCCTTAACTAGCGGGGGGGACACAGATACGCAGTATTTT,CSALTSGGDTDTQYF
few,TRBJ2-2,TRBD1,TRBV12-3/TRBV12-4,TGTGCCTCCGGGACAGGGTTCACCGGGGAGCTGTTTTTT,CASGTGFTGELFF
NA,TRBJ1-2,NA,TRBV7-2,TGTGCCAACAGCTTAAGAAGGGACACCTCCCCTAACTATGGCTACACCTTC,CANSLRRDTSPNYGYTF
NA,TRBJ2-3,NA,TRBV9,TGTGCCAGCAGCCGGGGGTCCGGCCCAGATACGCAGTATTTT,CASSRGSGPDTQYF
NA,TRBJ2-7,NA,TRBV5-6,TGTGCCAGCAGCTTTCTCGAGAGCGAGCAGTACTTC,CASSFLESEQYF
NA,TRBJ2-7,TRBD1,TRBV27,TGTGCCAGCAGTTCCTGGGACAGGGGGGTAGGCGAGCAGTACTTC,CASSSWDRGVGEQYF
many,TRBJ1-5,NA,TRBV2,TGTGCCAGCAGTGAGGAGAGAAATCAGCCCCAGCATTTT,CASSEERNQPQHF
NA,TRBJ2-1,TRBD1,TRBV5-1,TGCGCCAGCAGTTTACAGGGGGCCCCCTACAATGAGCAGTTCTTC,CASSLQGAPYNEQFF
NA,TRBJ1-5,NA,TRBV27,TGTGCCAGCAATGCCCGAGGGGGCAATCAGCCCCAGCATTTT,CASNARGGNQPQHF
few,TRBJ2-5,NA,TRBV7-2,TGTGCCAGCAGCTCGCAGGGGGGACAAGAGACCCAGTACTTC,CASSSQGGQETQYF
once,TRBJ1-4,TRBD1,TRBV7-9,TGTGCCAGCAGCTTCGGGACAGCTGCAACTAATGAAAAACTGTTTTTT,CASSFGTAATNEKLFF